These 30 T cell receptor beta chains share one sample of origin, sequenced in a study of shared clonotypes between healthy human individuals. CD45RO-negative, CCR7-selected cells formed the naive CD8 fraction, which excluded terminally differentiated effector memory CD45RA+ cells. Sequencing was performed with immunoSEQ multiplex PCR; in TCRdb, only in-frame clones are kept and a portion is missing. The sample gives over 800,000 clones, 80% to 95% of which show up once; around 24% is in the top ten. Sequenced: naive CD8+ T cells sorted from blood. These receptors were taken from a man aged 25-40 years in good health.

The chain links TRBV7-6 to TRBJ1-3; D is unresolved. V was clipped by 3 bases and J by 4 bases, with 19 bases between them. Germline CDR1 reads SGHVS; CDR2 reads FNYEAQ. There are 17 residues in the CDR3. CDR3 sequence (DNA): TGTGCCAGCAGCTTCCCAAAAGGAGGGAACGCCGGAAACACCATATATTTT. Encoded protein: CASSFPKGGNAGNTIYF.

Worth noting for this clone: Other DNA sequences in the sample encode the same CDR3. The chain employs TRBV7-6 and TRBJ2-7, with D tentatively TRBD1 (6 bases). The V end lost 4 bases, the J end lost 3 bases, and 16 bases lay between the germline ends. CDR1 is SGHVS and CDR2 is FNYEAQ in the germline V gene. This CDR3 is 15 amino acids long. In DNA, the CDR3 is TGTGCCAGCAGCTCCGGGCAGGGGACCAACTACGAGCAGTACTTC. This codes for CASSSGQGTNYEQYF.

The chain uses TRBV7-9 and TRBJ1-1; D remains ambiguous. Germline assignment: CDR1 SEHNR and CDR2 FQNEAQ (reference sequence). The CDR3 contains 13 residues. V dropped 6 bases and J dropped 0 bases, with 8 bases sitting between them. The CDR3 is CASRAELNTEAFF. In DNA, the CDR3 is TGTGCCAGCAGAGCGGAGCTGAACACTGAAGCTTTCTTT. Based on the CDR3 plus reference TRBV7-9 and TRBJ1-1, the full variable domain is DTGVSQNPRHKITKRGQNVTFRCDPISEHNRLYWYRQTLGQGPEFLTYFQNEAQLEKSRLLSDRFSAERPKGSFSTLEIQRTEQGDSAMYLCASRAELNTEAFFGQGTRLTVV.

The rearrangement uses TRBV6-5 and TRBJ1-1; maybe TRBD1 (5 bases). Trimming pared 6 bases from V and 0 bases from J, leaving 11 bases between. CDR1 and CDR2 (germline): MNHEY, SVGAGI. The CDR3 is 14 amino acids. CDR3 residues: CASSLQEVNTEAFF. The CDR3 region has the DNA TGTGCCAGCAGCTTACAGGAAGTGAACACTGAAGCTTTCTTT.

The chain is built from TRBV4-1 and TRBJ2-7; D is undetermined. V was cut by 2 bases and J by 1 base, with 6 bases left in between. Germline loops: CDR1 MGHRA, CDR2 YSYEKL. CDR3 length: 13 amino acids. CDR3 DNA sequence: TGCGCCAGCAGCCAACCGGAGTCCTACGAGCAGTACTTC. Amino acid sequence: CASSQPESYEQYF.

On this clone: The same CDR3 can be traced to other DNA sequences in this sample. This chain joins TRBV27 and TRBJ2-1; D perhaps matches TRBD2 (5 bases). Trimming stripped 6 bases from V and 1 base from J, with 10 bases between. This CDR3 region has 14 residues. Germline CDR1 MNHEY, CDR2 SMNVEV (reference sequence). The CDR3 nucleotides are TGTGCCAGCAGCGGAGGCAGTTCCTACAATGAGCAGTTCTTC. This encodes CASSGGSSYNEQFF.

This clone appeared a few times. CDR3 in DNA: TGTGCCAGCTCACCGGAAACCGGGGAGCTGTTTTTT. Protein sequence: CASSPETGELFF. The J gene is TRBJ2-2, the V gene TRBV18; D not resolved. The V gene lost 3 bases and the J gene lost 5 bases, with 4 bases spanning the gap. Germline values: CDR1 KGHSH, CDR2 LQKENI. The CDR3 is 12 amino acids.

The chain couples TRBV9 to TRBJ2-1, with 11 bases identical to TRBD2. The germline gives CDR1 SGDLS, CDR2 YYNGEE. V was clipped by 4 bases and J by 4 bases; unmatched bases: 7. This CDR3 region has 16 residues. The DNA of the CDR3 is TGTGCCAGCAGCCCAAGACTAGCGGGAACATACAATGAGCAGTTCTTC. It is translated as CASSPRLAGTYNEQFF.

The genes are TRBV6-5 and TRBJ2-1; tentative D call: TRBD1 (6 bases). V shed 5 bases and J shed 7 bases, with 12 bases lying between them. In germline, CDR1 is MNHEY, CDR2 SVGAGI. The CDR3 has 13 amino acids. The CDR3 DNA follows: TGTGCCAGCAGTCTGACAGGCGGGAATGAGCAGTTCTTC. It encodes CASSLTGGNEQFF.

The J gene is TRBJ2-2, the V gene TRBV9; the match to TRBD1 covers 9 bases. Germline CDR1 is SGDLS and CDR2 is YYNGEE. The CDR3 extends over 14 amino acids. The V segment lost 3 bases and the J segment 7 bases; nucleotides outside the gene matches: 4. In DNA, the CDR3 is TGTGCCAGCAGCGGACAGGGGGTGATCGGGGAGCTGTTTTTT. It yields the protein CASSGQGVIGELFF.

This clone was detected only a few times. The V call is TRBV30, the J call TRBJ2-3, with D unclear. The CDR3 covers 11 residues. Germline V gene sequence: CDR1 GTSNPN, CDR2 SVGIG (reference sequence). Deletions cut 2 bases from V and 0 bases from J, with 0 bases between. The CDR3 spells CAWSSTDTQYF. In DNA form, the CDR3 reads TGTGCCTGGAGTAGCACAGATACGCAGTATTTT. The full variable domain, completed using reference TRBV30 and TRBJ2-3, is SQTIHQWPATLVQPVGSPLSLECTVEGTSNPNLYWYRQAAGRGLQLLFYSVGIGQISSEVPQNLSASRPQDRQFILSSKKLLLSDSGFYLCAWSSTDTQYFGPGTRLTVL.

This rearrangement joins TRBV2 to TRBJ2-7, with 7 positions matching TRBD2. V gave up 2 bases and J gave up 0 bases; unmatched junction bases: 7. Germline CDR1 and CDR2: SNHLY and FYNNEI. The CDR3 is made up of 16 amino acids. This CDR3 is CASSESASGLSYEQYF. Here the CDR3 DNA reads TGTGCCAGCAGTGAATCGGCTAGCGGCCTCTCCTACGAGCAGTACTTC.

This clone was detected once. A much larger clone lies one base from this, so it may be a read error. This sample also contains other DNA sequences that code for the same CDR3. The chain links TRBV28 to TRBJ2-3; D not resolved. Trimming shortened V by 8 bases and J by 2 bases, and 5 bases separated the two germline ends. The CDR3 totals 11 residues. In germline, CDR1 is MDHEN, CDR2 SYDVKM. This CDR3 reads CASGPTDTQYF. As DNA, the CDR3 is TGTGCCAGCGGCCCCACAGATACGCAGTATTTT.

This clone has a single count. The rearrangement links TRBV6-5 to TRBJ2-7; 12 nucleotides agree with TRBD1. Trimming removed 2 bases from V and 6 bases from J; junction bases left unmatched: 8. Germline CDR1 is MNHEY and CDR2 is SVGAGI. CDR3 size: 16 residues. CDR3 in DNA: TGTGCCAGCAGTTACCGCTGGGACAGGGGGCAAGCCGAGCAGTACTTC. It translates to CASSYRWDRGQAEQYF.

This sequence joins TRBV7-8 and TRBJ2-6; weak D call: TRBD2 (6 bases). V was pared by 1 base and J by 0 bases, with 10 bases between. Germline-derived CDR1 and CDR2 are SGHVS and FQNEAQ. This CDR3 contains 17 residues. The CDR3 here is CASSLVQGGSGANVLTF. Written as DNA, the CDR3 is TGTGCCAGCAGCTTAGTGCAGGGAGGCTCTGGGGCCAACGTCCTGACTTTC. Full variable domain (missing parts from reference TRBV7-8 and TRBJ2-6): GAGVSQSPRYKVAKRGQDVALRCDPISGHVSLFWYQQALGQGPEFLTYFQNEAQLDKSGLPSDRFFAERPEGSVSTLKIQRTQQEDSAVYLCASSLVQGGSGANVLTFGAGSRLTVL.

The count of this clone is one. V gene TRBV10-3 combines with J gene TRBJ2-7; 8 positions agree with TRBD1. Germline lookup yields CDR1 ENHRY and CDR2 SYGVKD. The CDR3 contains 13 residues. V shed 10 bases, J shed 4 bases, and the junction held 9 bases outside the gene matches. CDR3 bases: TGTGCCACCAGGGACAGGTTGTTGTACGAGCAGTACTTC. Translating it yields CATRDRLLYEQYF.

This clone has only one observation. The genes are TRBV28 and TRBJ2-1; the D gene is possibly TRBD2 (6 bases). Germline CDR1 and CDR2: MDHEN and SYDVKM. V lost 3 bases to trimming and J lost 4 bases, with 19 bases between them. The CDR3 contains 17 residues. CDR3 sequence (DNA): TGTGCCAGCAGTTTCGCTGCGGCGGGGTTCAGATACAATGAGCAGTTCTTC. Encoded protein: CASSFAAAGFRYNEQFF.

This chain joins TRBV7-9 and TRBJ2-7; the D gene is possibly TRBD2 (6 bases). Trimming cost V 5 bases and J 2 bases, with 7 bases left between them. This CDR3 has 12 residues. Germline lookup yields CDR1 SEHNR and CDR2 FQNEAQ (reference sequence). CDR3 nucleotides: TGTGCCAGCAGCCGGGGGACCTACGAGCAGTACTTC. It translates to CASSRGTYEQYF.

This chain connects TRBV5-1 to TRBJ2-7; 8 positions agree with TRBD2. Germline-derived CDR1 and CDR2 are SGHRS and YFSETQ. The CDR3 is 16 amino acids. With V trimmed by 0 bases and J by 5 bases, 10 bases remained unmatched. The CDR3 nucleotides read TGCGCCAGCAGCTTGGAGGCGGGAGGTTATTTAGACGAGCAGTACTTC. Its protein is CASSLEAGGYLDEQYF.

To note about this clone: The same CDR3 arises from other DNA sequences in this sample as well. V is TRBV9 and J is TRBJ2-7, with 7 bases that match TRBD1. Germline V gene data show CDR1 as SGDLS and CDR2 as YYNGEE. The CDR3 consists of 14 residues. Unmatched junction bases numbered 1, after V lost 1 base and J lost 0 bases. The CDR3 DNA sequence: TGTGCCAGCAGCGTAAGGGACAGCTCCTACGAGCAGTACTTC. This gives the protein CASSVRDSSYEQYF.

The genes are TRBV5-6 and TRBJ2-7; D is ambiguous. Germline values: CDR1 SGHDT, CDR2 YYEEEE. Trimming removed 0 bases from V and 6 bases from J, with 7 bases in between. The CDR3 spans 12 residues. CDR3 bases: TGTGCCAGCAGCTTGGGCCCCCTCGAGCAGTACTTC. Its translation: CASSLGPLEQYF.

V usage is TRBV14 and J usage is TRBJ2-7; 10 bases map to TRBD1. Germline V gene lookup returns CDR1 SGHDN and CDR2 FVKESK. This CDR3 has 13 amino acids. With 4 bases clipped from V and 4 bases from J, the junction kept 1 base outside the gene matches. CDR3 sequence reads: CASSRQGAYEQYF. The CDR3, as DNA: TGTGCCAGCAGCCGACAGGGGGCTTACGAGCAGTACTTC.

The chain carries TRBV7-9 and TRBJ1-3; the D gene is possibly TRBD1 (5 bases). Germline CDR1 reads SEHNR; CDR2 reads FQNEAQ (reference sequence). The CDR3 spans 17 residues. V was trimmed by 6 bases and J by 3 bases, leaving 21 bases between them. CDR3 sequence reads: CASRPRSSDSFGNTIYF. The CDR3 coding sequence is TGTGCCAGCAGACCCAGATCCTCCGACAGTTTTGGAAACACCATATATTTT.

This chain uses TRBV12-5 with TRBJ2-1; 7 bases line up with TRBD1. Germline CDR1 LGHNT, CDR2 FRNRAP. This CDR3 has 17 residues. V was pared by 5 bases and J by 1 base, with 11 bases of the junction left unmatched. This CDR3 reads CASGQGDRVRSYNEQFF. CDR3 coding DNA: TGTGCTAGTGGTCAAGGCGACAGGGTTAGGTCCTACAATGAGCAGTTCTTC.

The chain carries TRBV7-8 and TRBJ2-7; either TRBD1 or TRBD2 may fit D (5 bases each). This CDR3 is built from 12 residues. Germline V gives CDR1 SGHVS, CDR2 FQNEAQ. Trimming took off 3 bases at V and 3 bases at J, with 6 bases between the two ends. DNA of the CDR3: TGTGCCAGCAGCTTGGGGGACTACGAGCAGTACTTC. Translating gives CASSLGDYEQYF.

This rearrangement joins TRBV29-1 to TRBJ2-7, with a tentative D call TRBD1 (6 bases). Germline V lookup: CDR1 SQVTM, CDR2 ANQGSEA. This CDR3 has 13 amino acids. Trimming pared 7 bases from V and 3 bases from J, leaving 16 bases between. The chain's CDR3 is CSAQGPIFYEQYF. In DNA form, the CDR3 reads TGCAGCGCACAGGGTCCCATCTTCTACGAGCAGTACTTC.

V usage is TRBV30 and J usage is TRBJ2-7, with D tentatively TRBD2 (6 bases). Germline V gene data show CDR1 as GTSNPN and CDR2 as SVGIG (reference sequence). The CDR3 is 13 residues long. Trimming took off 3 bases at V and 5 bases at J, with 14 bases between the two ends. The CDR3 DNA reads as TGTGCCTGGAGAAACGGGGGTGAGAACGAGCAGTACTTC. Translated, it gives CAWRNGGENEQYF.

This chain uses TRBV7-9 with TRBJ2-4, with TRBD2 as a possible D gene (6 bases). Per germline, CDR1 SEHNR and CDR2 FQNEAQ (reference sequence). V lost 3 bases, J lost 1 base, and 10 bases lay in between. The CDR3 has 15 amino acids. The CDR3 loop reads CASSFPGVAKNIQYF. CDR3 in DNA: TGTGCCAGCAGCTTTCCGGGGGTGGCCAAAAACATTCAGTACTTC.

The DNA of the CDR3 is TGCAGCATGACCGGGACAGGGGGCGTCACTGAAGCTTTCTTT. It yields the protein CSMTGTGGVTEAFF. The chain links TRBV29-1 to TRBJ1-1; 12 bases match TRBD1. V was pared by 8 bases and J by 4 bases, with 8 bases of the junction left unmatched. Germline V gene sequence: CDR1 SQVTM, CDR2 ANQGSEA. The CDR3 is made up of 14 amino acids.

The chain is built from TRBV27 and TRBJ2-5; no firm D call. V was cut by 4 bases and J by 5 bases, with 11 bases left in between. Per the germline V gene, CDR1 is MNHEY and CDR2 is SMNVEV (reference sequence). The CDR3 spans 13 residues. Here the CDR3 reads CASSWAPWETQYF. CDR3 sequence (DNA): TGTGCCAGCAGTTGGGCCCCCTGGGAGACCCAGTACTTC.